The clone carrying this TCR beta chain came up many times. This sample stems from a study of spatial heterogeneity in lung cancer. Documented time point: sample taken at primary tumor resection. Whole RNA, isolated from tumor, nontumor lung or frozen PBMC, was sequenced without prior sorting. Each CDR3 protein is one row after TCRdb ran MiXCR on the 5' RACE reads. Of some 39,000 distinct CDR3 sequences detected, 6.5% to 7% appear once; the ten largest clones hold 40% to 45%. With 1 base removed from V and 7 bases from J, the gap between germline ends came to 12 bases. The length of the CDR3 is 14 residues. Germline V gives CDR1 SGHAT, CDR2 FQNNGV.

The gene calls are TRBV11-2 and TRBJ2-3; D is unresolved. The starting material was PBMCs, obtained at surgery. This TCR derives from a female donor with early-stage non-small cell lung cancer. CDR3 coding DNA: TGTGCCAGCAGCTTAGGTTTTGCCGAGTATACGCAGTATTTT. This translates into CASSLGFAEYTQYF.